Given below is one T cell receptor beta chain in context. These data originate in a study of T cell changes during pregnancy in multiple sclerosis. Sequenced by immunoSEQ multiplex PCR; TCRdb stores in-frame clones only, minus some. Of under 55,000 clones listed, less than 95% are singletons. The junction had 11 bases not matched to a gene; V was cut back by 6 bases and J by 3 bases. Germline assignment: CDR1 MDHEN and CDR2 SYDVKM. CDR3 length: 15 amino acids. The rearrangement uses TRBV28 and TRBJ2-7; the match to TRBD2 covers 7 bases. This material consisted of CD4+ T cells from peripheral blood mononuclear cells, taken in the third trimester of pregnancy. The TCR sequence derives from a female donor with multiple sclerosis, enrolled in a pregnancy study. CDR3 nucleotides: TGTGCCAGCAGGGGTGGGGGGGAGAGACACTACGAGCAGTACTTC. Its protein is CASRGGGERHYEQYF.